This T cell receptor (beta chain) is from a study of blood T cell repertoires in COVID-19. Background on the study: The cDNA or gDNA used as material had been derived from T cells, B-cell-depleted T cells, or PBMCs.

The CDR3 is 16 amino acids. Looked up from germline, CDR1 is SGHRS and CDR2 is YFSETQ. V trimming: 5 bases; J trimming: 3 bases; junction bases outside the gene matches: 14. Followed over time, Seattle patients had been enrolled while infection was active. TCRdb's table, derived via immunoSEQ multiplex PCR, lists solely in-frame clones and lacks some. The sample lists a few hundred thousand clones, about nine tenths occurring once. This chain links TRBV5-1 with TRBJ2-7, with 7 bases lining up with TRBD1. The sample consisted of peripheral blood. The sequence was obtained from a woman aged 25 to 39 with COVID-19, enrolled during active disease. CDR3 residues: CASSREGDRGFYEQYF. In nucleotides, the CDR3 is TGCGCCAGCAGTCGAGAGGGGGACAGAGGATTCTACGAGCAGTACTTC.